This is a list of T cell receptor beta chains from one sample in a study of CD8+CD57+ T cells in acquired aplastic anemia. MiXCR was run by TCRdb on the reads, yielding one entry per CDR3 protein. This table holds about 220,000 distinct CDR3 sequences, approximately 50% found once. Sequenced sample: sorted CD4+, CD8+, or CD8+CD57+ T cells (not recorded which) from PBMCs. The receptors come from a human donor with aplastic anemia. The CDR3 runs from the conserved cysteine through the conserved F or W. A D gene is named only where the DNA matches it firmly. Rows give clone size only sometimes, using once, few, many, or a class for an expanded clone.

TRBV6-5	TRBD1	.	TRBJ1-5	TGTGCCAGCAGGGGGGACAGGGCCAATCAGCCCCAGCATTTT	CASRGDRANQPQHF
TRBV24-1	.	.	TRBJ1-3	TGTGCCACCAGTGACCCTAACAGGGAGAGAGGAAACACCATATATTTT	CATSDPNRERGNTIYF
TRBV20-1	.	many	TRBJ1-1	TGCAGTGCTAGTTTTTTTCGGGGGCGGACTGAAGCTTTCTTT	CSASFFRGRTEAFF
TRBV18	.	few	TRBJ2-3	TGTGCCAGCTCACCAAGCTCGGGAATACCTAGCACAGATACGCAGTATTTT	CASSPSSGIPSTDTQYF
TRBV5-1	.	.	TRBJ2-7	TGCGCCAGCAGCCAAGAAACCGGGACTGCGGCCTACGAGCAGTACTTC	CASSQETGTAAYEQYF
TRBV2	.	.	TRBJ1-2	TGTGCCAGCAGTGTGACAGACCCCTATGGCTACACCTTC	CASSVTDPYGYTF
TRBV7-9	.	.	TRBJ2-7	TGCGCCAGCAGCTTGCCCCCGGACTACGAGCAGTACTTC	CASSLPPDYEQYF
TRBV25-1	TRBD1	many	TRBJ1-5	TGTGCCAGCAGTGAATGGGACAGAAATCAGCCCCAGCATTTT	CASSEWDRNQPQHF
TRBV2	.	.	TRBJ1-1	TGTGCCAGCAGGGGGCGGGGGGGCGGCACTGAAGCTTTCTTT	CASRGRGGGTEAFF
TRBV6-4	.	many	TRBJ2-2	TGTGCCAGCAGTGATGGGGATGCGAACACCGGGGAGCTGTTTTTT	CASSDGDANTGELFF
TRBV13	.	.	TRBJ2-3	TGTGCCAGCACAGATACGCAGTATTTT	CASTDTQYF
TRBV4-2	.	.	TRBJ1-2	TGTGCCAGCAGCCAAGATCTGGGGAACTATGGCTACACCTTC	CASSQDLGNYGYTF
TRBV19	TRBD2	many	TRBJ2-7	TGTGCCAGTAGTTCGGGAGGCGCCTACGAGCAGTACTTC	CASSSGGAYEQYF
TRBV2	TRBD2	.	TRBJ2-1	TGTGCCATCCTAGCGGGGGGGCCTCGGCACAATGAGCAGTTCTTC	CAILAGGPRHNEQFF
TRBV12-3/TRBV12-4	.	.	TRBJ1-5	TGTGCCAGCAGACAGGGTAGTGAGCCCCAGCATTTT	CASRQGSEPQHF
TRBV12-5	.	.	TRBJ2-7	TGTGCTAGTGGCGAGCCTCGGGAGTACTACTACGAGCAGTACTTC	CASGEPREYYYEQYF
TRBV7-9	.	many	TRBJ2-2	TGTGCCAGCAGCTTACCCGGGGGCGCCGACGGGGAGCTGTTTTTT	CASSLPGGADGELFF
TRBV9	TRBD1	many	TRBJ1-2	TGTGCCAGCAGGACAGGGGGCGGCTACACCTTC	CASRTGGGYTF
TRBV28	TRBD1	.	TRBJ2-1	TGTGCCAGCAGTTCTCCCGGGACAGGGCACAATGAGCAGTTCTTC	CASSSPGTGHNEQFF
TRBV27	.	many	TRBJ1-2	TGTGCCAGCAGTTCTAGGGACATTAACTATGGCTACACCTTC	CASSSRDINYGYTF
TRBV9	.	many	TRBJ2-7	TGTGCCAGCAGCGTAGATCAGGCAGCTTGGGAGCAGTACTTC	CASSVDQAAWEQYF
TRBV5-1	.	few	TRBJ1-2	TGCGCCAGCACCCAGGGTGATGGCTACACCTTC	CASTQGDGYTF
TRBV12-1	.	.	TRBJ2-7	TGTGCCAGCAGTTTTACGCAGCTAACTTCCGGGACTGGTTACGAGCAGTACTTC	CASSFTQLTSGTGYEQYF
TRBV5-1	TRBD1	many	TRBJ1-6	TGCGCCAGCAGGCTCGACAGGGGGCGTATAGTAGATTCACCCCTCCACTTT	CASRLDRGRIVDSPLHF
TRBV4-1	.	.	TRBJ1-4	TGCGCCAGCAGCCAAGAAGCGCGTGAAAAACTGTTTTTT	CASSQEAREKLFF
TRBV5-6	.	few	TRBJ1-2	TGTGCCAGCAGCTCTACGTGGGGAGAGGCAGCCGAACACTATGGCTACACCTTC	CASSSTWGEAAEHYGYTF
TRBV29-1	.	many	TRBJ2-1	TGCAGCGGGCGGAGCGGCTCCTACAATGAGCAGTTCTTC	CSGRSGSYNEQFF